The source of this T cell receptor (beta chain) is a study of T cell changes during pregnancy in multiple sclerosis. Trimming shortened V by 0 bases and J by 2 bases, and 14 bases separated the two germline ends. Per germline, CDR1 LNHNV and CDR2 YYDKDF (reference sequence). The CDR3 length is 16 residues. Produced via immunoSEQ multiplex PCR; TCRdb's table is partial and in-frame only. This sample has approximately 51,000 clones, with roughly 94% found just once. Sequenced here: CD4+ T cells from peripheral blood mononuclear cells, sampled in the second trimester of pregnancy. The genes are TRBV15 and TRBJ2-7; D is perhaps TRBD1 (6 bases). The sequence was obtained from a female donor with multiple sclerosis, enrolled in a pregnancy study. This chain's CDR3 is CATSRDSATGAYEQYF. CDR3 in DNA: TGTGCCACCAGCAGAGATTCAGCGACAGGTGCCTACGAGCAGTACTTC.